This TCR beta chain was identified during a study of shared clonotypes between healthy human individuals. Study-wide results and limits: Relative to memory subsets, naive subsets generally showed larger estimated richness. Investigators collected only blood, and repertoires in tissues likely differ.

Details on this clone: Its antigen is not identified.

Per germline, CDR1 SGDLS and CDR2 YYNGEE. The CDR3 spans 16 residues. The V and J ends lost 0 bases and 2 bases, in that order; junction bases with no gene match: 8. Only in-frame clones appear in the TCRdb table, and some are missing; sequencing was by immunoSEQ multiplex PCR. The table includes roughly 1,000,000 clones, around three quarters detected once. This clonotype originated in a man aged 18-30 years in good health. Some clones in this sample may be carry-over from other donors' samples. Sequences were obtained from memory CD4+ T cells from PBMCs. Specified subset: CD45RA-negative fraction. The V and J genes are TRBV9 and TRBJ2-7; the match to TRBD2 covers 7 bases. The chain's CDR3 is CASSVGGLADPYEQYF. As DNA, the CDR3 is TGTGCCAGCAGCGTAGGAGGGCTAGCGGACCCCTACGAGCAGTACTTC. The variable domain in full, with the rest retrieved from reference TRBV9 and TRBJ2-7, is DSGVTQTPKHLITATGQRVTLRCSPRSGDLSVYWYQQSLDQGLQFLIQYYNGEERAKGNILERFSAQQFPDLHSELNLSSLELGDSALYFCASSVGGLADPYEQYFGPGTRLTVT.